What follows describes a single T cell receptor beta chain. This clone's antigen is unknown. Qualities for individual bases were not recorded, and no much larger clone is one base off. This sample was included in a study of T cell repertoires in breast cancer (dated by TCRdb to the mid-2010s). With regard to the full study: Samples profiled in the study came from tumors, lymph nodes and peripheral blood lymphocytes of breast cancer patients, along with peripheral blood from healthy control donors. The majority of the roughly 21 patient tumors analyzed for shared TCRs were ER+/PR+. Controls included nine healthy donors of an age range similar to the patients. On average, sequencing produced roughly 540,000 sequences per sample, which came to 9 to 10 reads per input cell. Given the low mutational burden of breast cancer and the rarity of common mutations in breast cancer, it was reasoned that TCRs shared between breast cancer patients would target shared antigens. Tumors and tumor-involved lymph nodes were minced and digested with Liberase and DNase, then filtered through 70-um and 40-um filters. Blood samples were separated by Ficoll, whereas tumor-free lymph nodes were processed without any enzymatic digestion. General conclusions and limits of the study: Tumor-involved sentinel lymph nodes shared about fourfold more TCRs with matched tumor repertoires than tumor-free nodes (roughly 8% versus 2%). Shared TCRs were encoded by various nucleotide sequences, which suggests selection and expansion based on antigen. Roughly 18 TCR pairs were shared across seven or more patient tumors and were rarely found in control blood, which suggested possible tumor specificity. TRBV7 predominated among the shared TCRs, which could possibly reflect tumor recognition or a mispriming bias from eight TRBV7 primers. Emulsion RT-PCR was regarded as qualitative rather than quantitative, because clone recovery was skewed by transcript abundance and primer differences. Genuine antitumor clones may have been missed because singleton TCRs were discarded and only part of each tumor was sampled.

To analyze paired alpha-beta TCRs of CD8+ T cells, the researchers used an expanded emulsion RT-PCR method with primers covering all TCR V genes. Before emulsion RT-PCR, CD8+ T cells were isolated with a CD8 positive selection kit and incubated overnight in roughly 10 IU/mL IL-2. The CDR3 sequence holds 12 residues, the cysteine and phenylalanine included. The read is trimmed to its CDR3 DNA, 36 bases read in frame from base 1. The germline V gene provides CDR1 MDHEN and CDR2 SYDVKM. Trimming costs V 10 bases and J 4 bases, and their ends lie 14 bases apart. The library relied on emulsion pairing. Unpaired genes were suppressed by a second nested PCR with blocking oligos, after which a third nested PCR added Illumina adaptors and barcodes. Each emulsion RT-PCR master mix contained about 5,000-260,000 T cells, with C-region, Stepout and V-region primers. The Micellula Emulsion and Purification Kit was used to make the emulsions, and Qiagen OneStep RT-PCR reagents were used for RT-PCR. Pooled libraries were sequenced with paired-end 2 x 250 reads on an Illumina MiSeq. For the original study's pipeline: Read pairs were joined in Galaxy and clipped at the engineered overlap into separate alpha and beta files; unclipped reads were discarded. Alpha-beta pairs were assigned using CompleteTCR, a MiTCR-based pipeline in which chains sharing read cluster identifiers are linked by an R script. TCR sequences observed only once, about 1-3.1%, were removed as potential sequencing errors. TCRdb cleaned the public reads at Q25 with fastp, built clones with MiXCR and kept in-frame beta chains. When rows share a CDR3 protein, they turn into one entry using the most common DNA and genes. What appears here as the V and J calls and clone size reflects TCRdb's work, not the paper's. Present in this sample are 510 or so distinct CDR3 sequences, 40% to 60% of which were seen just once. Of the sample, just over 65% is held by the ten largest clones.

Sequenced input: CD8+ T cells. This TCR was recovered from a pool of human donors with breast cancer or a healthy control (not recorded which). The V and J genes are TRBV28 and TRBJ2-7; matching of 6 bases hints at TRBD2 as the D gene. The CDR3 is CATRAGQYEQYF. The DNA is TGTGCCACCCGCGCGGGGCAGTACGAGCAGTACTTC.